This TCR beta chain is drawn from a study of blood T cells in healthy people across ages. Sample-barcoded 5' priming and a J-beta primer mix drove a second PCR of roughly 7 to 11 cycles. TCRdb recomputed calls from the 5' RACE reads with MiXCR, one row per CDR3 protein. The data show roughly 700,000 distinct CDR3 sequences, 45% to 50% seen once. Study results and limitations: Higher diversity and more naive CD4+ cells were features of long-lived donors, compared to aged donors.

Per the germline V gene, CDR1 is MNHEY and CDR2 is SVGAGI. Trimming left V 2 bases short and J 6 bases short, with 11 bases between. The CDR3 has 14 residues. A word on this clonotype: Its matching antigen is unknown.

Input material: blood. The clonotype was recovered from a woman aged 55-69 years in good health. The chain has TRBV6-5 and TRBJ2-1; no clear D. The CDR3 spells CASSYVGVGNEQFF. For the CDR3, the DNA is TGTGCCAGCAGTTACGTTGGCGTAGGCAATGAGCAGTTCTTC.